Sequencing of this T cell receptor (beta chain) was carried out in a study of T-cell memory formation after mild COVID-19. Study summary: Across donors, TCR clusters were largely donor specific.

In its sample, this clonotype was seen a few times. Its specificity is not known. UMIs and sample barcodes were carried by the TCR alpha and TCR beta cDNA libraries that 5'RACE produced using constant-segment primers. TCRdb re-called the 5' RACE reads through MiXCR, storing one row per CDR3 protein. The table lists around 510,000 distinct CDR3 sequences, roughly 21% of them singletons, with roughly 9.1% in the top ten. Overall study results and limits: Contracting CD4+ clones lay largely in CM and EM, with CD8+ ones residing in EMRA. Later expanders leaned CD4+, whereas day 15 to 85 contracting clones were balanced CD4/CD8.

The origin of this receptor is an adult woman who had mild COVID-19 (a few samples of this study predate the infection). Cell type and time point are not known. Sequenced material: PBMCs or a T cell subset sorted from them (not recorded which).

The CDR3 DNA sequence: TGCAGCGTTGAAGATTACTTGGTGGGGGGGACAAGATCGGAGCAGTTCTTC. Translating gives CSVEDYLVGGTRSEQFF. V gene TRBV29-1 combines with J gene TRBJ2-1, with a tentative D call TRBD2 (7 bases). Deletions cut 0 bases from V and 10 bases from J, with 25 bases between. Germline V gene sequence: CDR1 SQVTM, CDR2 ANQGSEA. The CDR3 is 17 amino acids.